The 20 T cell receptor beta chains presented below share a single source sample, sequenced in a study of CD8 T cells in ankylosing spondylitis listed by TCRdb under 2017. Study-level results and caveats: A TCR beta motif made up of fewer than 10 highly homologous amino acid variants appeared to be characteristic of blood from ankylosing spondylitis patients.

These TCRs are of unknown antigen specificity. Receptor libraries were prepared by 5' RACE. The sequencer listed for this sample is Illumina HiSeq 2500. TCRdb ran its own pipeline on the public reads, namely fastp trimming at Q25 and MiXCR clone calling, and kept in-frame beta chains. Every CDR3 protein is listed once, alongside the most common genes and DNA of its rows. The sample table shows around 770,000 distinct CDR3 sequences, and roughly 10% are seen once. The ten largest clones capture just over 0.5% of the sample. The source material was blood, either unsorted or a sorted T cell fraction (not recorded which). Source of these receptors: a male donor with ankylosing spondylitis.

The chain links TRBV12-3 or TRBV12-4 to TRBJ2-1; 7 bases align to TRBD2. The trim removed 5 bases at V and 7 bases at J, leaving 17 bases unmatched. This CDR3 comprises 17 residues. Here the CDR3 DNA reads TGTGCCAGCAGTCCCGGTTGGGGGGGAGGGCACGAAAATGAGCAGTTCTTC. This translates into CASSPGWGGGHENEQFF.

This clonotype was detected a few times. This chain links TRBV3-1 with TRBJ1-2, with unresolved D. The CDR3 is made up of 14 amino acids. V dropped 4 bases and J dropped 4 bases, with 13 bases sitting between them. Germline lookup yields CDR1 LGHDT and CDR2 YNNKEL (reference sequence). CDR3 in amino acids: CASSLSQLAYGYTF. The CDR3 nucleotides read TGTGCCAGCAGCCTCAGCCAGCTCGCCTATGGCTACACCTTC.

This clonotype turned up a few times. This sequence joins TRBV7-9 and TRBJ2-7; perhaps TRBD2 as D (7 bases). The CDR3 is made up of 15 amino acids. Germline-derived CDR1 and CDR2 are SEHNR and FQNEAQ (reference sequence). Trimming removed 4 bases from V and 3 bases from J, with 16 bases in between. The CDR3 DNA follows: TGTGCCAGCAGCTCGAGGGGGGGCCCCCTCTACGAGCAGTACTTC. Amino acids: CASSSRGGPLYEQYF.

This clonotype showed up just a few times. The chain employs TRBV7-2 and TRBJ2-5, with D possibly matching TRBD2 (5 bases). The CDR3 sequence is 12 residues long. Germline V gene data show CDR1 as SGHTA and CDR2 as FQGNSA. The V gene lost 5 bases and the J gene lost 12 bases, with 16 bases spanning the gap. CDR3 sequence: CASSPVVEVKYF. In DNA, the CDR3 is TGTGCCAGCAGCCCGGTCGTGGAGGTTAAGTACTTC. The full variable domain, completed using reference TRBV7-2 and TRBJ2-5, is GAGVSQSPSNKVTEKGKDVELRCDPISGHTALYWYRQSLGQGLEFLIYFQGNSAPDKSGLPSDRFSAERTGGSVSTLTIQRTQQEDSAVYLCASSPVVEVKYFGPGTRLLVL.

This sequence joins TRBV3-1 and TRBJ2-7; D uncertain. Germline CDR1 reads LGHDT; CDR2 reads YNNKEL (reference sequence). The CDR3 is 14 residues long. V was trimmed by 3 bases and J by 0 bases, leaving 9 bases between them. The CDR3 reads CASSQRFGSYEQYF. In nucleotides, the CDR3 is TGTGCCAGCAGCCAGCGGTTCGGCTCCTACGAGCAGTACTTC.

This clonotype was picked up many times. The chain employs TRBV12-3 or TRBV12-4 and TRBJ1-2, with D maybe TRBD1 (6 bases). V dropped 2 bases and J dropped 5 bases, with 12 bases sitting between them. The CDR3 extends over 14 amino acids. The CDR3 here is CASSLRLQGYGYTF. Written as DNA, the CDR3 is TGTGCCAGCAGTTTAAGGTTGCAGGGGTATGGCTACACCTTC.

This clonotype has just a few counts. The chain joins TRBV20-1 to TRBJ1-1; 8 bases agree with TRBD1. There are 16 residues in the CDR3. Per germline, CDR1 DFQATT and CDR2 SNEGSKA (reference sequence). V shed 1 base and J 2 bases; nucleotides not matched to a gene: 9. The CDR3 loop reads CSARGLIQGDNTEAFF. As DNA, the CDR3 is TGCAGTGCTAGAGGACTCATACAGGGGGATAACACTGAAGCTTTCTTT.

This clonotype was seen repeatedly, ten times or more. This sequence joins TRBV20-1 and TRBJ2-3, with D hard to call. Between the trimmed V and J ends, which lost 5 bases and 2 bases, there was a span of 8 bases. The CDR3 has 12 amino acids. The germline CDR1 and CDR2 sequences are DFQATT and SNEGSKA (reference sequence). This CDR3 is CSAPGLTDTQYF. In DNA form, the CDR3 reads TGCAGTGCTCCCGGCCTCACAGATACGCAGTATTTT.

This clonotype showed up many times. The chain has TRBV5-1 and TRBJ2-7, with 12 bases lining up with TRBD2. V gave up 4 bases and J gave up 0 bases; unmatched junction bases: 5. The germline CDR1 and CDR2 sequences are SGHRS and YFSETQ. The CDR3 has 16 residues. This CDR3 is CASSGRTSGISYEQYF. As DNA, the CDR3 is TGCGCCAGCAGCGGGAGGACTAGCGGGATCTCCTACGAGCAGTACTTC.

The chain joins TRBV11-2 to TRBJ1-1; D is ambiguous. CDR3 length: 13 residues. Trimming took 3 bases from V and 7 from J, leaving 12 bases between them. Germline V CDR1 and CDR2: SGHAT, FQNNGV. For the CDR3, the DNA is TGTGCCAGCAGCTTCTTATCCGGCGGTGAAGCTTTCTTT. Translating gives CASSFLSGGEAFF.

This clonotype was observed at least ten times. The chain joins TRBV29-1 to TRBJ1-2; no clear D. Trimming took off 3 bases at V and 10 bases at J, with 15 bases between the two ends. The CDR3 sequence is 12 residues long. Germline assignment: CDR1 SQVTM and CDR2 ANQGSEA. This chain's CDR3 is CSVDRTQAAYTF. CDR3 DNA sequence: TGCAGCGTTGATAGGACCCAGGCAGCCTACACCTTC.

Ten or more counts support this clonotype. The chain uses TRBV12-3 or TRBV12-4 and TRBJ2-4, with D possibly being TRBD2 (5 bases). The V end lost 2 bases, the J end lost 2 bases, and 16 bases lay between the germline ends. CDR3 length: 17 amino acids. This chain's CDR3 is CASSLFLGFGTKNIQYF. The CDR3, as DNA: TGTGCCAGCAGTTTATTTCTGGGGTTCGGGACCAAAAACATTCAGTACTTC.

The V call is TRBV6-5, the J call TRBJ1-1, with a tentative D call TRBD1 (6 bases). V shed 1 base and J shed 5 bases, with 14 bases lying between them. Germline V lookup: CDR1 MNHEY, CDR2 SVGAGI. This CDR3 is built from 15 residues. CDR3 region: CASSYYRVRGTEAFF. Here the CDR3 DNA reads TGTGCCAGCAGTTACTATCGAGTAAGGGGGACTGAAGCTTTCTTT.

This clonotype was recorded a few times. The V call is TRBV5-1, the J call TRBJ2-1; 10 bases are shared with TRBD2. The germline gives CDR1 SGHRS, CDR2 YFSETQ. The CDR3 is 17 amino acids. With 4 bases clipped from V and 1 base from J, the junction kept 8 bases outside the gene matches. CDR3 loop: CASSHTSGDASYNEQFF. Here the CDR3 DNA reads TGCGCCAGCAGCCATACTAGCGGGGACGCTTCCTACAATGAGCAGTTCTTC. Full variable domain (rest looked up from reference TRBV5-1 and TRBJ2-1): KAGVTQTPRYLIKTRGQQVTLSCSPISGHRSVSWYQQTPGQGLQFLFEYFSETQRNKGNFPGRFSGRQFSNSRSEMNVSTLELGDSALYLCASSHTSGDASYNEQFFGPGTRLTVL.

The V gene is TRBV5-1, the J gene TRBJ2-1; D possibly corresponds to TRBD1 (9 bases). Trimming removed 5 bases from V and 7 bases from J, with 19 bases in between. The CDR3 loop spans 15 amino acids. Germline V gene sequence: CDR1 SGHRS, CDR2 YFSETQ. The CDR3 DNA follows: TGCGCCAGCAGTCGGGGGGGACAGGGCCTTAATGAGCAGTTCTTC. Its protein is CASSRGGQGLNEQFF.

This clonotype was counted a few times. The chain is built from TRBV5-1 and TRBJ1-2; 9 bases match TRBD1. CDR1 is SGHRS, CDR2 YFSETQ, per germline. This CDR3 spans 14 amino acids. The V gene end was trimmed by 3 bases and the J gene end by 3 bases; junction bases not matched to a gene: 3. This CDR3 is CASSWTGVDYGYTF. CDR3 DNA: TGCGCCAGCAGCTGGACAGGGGTCGACTATGGCTACACCTTC.

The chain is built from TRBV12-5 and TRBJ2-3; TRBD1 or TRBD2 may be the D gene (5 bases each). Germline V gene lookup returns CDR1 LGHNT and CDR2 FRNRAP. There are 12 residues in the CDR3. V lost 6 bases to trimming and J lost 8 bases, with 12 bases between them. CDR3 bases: TGTGCTAGTGGCAGGGATGAGGGTACGCAGTATTTT. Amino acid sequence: CASGRDEGTQYF.

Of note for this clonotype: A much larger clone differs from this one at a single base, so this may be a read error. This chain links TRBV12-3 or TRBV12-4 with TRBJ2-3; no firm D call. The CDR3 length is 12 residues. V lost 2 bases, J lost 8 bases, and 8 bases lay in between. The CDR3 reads CASSLQLVTQYF. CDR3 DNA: TGTGCCAGCAGTTTACAGTTAGTTACGCAGTATTTT.

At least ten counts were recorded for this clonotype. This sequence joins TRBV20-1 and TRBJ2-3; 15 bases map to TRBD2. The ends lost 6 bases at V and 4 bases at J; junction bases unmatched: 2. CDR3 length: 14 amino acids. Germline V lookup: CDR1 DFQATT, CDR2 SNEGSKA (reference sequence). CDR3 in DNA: TGCAGTGCACGGACTAGCGGGAGGGCAGATACGCAGTATTTT. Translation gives CSARTSGRADTQYF.

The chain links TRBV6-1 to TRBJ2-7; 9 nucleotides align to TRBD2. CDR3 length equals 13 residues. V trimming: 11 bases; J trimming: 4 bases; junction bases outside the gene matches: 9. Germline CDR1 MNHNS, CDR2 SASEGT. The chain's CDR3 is CASTASGAYEQYF. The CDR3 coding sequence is TGTGCCTCAACGGCTAGCGGGGCGTACGAGCAGTACTTC.